The next 5 T cell receptor beta chains were all read from a single sample in a study of chemoradiotherapy in HPV16-positive cancers (dated 2022 in TCRdb). The protocol used for the library was the immunoSEQ multiplex PCR assay. TCRdb's version of the immuneACCESS table is confined to in-frame rearrangements and falls short of the full clone set. An unresolved V gene accounts for under half of the shortfall where checked; the remainder is of unknown origin. Here the sample has 30,000 to 50,000 clones; more than 75% occur a single time. The leading ten clones occupy 5.2% of the sample. Sequences were derived from blood, sampled from a patient who underwent chemoradiotherapy. The source is a human donor with HPV-associated anogenital cancer.

This clone has just a few counts. The chain links TRBV27 to TRBJ1-6, with a possible D match to TRBD1 (6 bases). The CDR3 extends over 14 amino acids. The germline V gene encodes CDR1 MNHEY and CDR2 SMNVEV (reference sequence). Trimming stripped 7 bases from V and 7 bases from J, with 14 bases between. The CDR3 nucleotides read TGTGCCAGCACCTTGCTGACAGGAAATTCACCCCTCCACTTT. It codes for CASTLLTGNSPLHF.

J is TRBJ1-5 and V is TRBV6-6; D may be TRBD1 (5 bases). Germline CDR1 is MNHNY and CDR2 is SVGAGI (reference sequence). The CDR3 has 14 residues. Trimming left V 5 bases short and J 5 bases short, with 13 bases between. The CDR3: CASSLGGLDQPQHF. CDR3 nucleotide sequence: TGTGCCAGCAGTCTTGGGGGGTTGGATCAGCCCCAGCATTTT.

The chain has TRBV6-5 and TRBJ2-7; TRBD2 matches at 8 bases. The CDR3 sequence is 16 residues long. Germline values: CDR1 MNHEY, CDR2 SVGAGI. With V trimmed by 4 bases and J by 3 bases, 11 bases remained unmatched. The CDR3 DNA reads TGTGCCAGCAGTTTGCCGCGCTCCGGGGGGGACTACGAGCAGTACTTC. Amino acid sequence: CASSLPRSGGDYEQYF.

The CDR3 region has the DNA TGCGCCAGCAGCCAAGATGTGACAGGGGGCAGTCAGCCCCAGCATTTT. It codes for CASSQDVTGGSQPQHF. The chain joins TRBV4-1 to TRBJ1-5; TRBD1 matches at 10 bases. Per the germline V gene, CDR1 is MGHRA and CDR2 is YSYEKL. The V gene end was trimmed by 0 bases and the J gene end by 6 bases; junction bases not matched to a gene: 5. This CDR3 spans 16 amino acids.

The genes are TRBV5-5 and TRBJ1-1; maybe TRBD1 (5 bases). The CDR3 is 13 residues long. V was pared by 6 bases and J by 4 bases, with 13 bases between. Germline V gene data show CDR1 as SGHKS and CDR2 as YYEKEE (reference sequence). The CDR3 loop is CASTAEGITEAFF. The CDR3 nucleotides read TGTGCCAGCACCGCGGAGGGGATCACTGAAGCTTTCTTT.